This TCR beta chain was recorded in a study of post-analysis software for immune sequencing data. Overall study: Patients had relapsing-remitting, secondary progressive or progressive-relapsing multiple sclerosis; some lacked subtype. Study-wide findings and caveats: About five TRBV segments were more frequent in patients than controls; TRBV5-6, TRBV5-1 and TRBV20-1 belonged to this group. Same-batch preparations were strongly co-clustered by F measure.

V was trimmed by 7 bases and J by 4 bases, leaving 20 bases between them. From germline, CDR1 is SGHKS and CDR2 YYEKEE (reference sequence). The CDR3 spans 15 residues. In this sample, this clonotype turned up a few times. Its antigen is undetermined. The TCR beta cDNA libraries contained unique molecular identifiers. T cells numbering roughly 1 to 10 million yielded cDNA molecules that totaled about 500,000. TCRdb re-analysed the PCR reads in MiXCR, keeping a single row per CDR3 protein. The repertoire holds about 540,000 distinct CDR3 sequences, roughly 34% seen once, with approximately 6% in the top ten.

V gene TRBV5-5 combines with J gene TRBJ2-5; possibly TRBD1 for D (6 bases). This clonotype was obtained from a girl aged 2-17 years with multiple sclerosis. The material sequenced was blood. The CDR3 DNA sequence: TGTGCCAGCGGGGGCCTGTTAGGGGTGGGAGAGACCCAGTACTTC. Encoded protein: CASGGLLGVGETQYF.